A single sample is the source of the 17 T cell receptor beta chains below, sequenced in a study of T cell responses to AZD1222 COVID-19 vaccine. Sequencing used immunoSEQ multiplex PCR; TCRdb keeps in-frame clones, though not all of them. Of over 120,000 clones in the sample, almost 95% are singletons; the top ten hold 3.6%. Sequenced material: peripheral blood, taken 28 days after the second AZD1222 dose. The receptors were gathered from an adult who received the AZD1222 COVID-19 vaccine.

This rearrangement joins TRBV19 to TRBJ1-3, with no clear D. V lost 5 bases, J lost 4 bases, and 9 bases lay in between. The CDR3 consists of 13 residues. CDR1 is LNHDA, CDR2 SQIVND, per germline (reference sequence). The CDR3 coding sequence is TGTGCCAGTAGTCTCGCCTTCGGAAACACCATATATTTT. This encodes CASSLAFGNTIYF. Full variable domain (remainder filled in from reference TRBV19 and TRBJ1-3): DGGITQSPKYLFRKEGQNVTLSCEQNLNHDAMYWYRQDPGQGLRLIYYSQIVNDFQKGDIAEGYSVSREKKESFPLTVTSAQKNPTAFYLCASSLAFGNTIYFGEGSWLTVV.

This clone was seen a single time. V and J are TRBV3-1 (or the pseudogene TRBV3-2) and TRBJ2-7; D possibly uses TRBD1 or TRBD2 (6 bases each). CDR1 and CDR2 from the germline V gene are LGHDT and YNNKEL (reference sequence). Trimming shortened V by 0 bases and J by 3 bases, and 18 bases separated the two germline ends. There are 17 residues in the CDR3. The CDR3 here is CASSQDSGEAIFYEQYF. The CDR3 DNA sequence: TGTGCCAGCAGCCAAGATTCAGGGGAGGCAATTTTCTACGAGCAGTACTTC.

V and J are TRBV9 and TRBJ2-7; D may be TRBD2 (5 bases). The CDR3 totals 16 residues. Trimming took off 0 bases at V and 6 bases at J, with 19 bases between the two ends. Germline-derived CDR1 and CDR2 are SGDLS and YYNGEE. The CDR3 DNA is TGTGCCAGCAGCGTAGGTCCGGGCGATTCAAGCGGCGAGCAGTACTTC. Amino acids: CASSVGPGDSSGEQYF.

This chain uses TRBV6-5 with TRBJ2-1, with D unclear. Germline V gene data show CDR1 as MNHEY and CDR2 as SVGAGI. V gave up 0 bases and J gave up 3 bases, with 6 bases separating them. This CDR3 is built from 14 residues. CDR3 DNA: TGTGCCAGCAGTTACTCCACCATCTACAATGAGCAGTTCTTC. This encodes CASSYSTIYNEQFF.

This chain connects TRBV27 to TRBJ2-1, with D perhaps TRBD1 (6 bases). Germline V gives CDR1 MNHEY, CDR2 SMNVEV (reference sequence). V was cut by 4 bases and J by 10 bases, with 11 bases left in between. The CDR3 loop spans 12 amino acids. The CDR3 protein is CASSSPGTEQFF. The CDR3 DNA reads as TGTGCCAGCAGTTCCCCCGGGACAGAGCAGTTCTTC.

The chain uses TRBV5-1 and TRBJ2-7; D is perhaps TRBD2 (7 bases). The CDR3 sequence is 14 residues long. The V gene lost 4 bases and the J gene lost 1 base, with 12 bases spanning the gap. Germline V gene lookup returns CDR1 SGHRS and CDR2 YFSETQ. The CDR3 reads CASSGGGVSYEQYF. The CDR3 DNA is TGCGCCAGCAGCGGGGGGGGCGTGTCCTACGAGCAGTACTTC. Complete variable domain (other parts from reference TRBV5-1 and TRBJ2-7): KAGVTQTPRYLIKTRGQQVTLSCSPISGHRSVSWYQQTPGQGLQFLFEYFSETQRNKGNFPGRFSGRQFSNSRSEMNVSTLELGDSALYLCASSGGGVSYEQYFGPGTRLTVT.

The V call is TRBV11-2, the J call TRBJ2-5; TRBD2 matches 7 bases. Germline loops: CDR1 SGHAT, CDR2 FQNNGV. V shed 3 bases and J 3 bases; nucleotides not matched to a gene: 4. CDR3 size: 14 residues. The CDR3 nucleotides read TGTGCCAGCAGCTTCGGGCTAGCGGAAGAGACCCAGTACTTC. This gives the protein CASSFGLAEETQYF.

V and J are TRBV6-6 and TRBJ1-5; D not certain. The CDR3 runs to 14 residues. The ends were cut back, 2 bases at V and 1 base at J, with 6 bases in the middle. CDR1 and CDR2 (germline): MNHNY, SVGAGI (reference sequence). The CDR3 is CASSYPGSNQPQHF. The CDR3 region has the DNA TGTGCCAGCAGTTACCCGGGGAGCAATCAGCCCCAGCATTTT.

The chain is built from TRBV7-2 and TRBJ1-2, with a weak D call TRBD1 (6 bases). The V gene lost 5 bases and the J gene lost 2 bases, with 9 bases spanning the gap. Germline CDR1 and CDR2: SGHTA and FQGNSA. The CDR3 covers 13 residues. The chain's CDR3 is CASSHDRNYGYTF. The CDR3 region has the DNA TGTGCCAGCAGCCATGACAGGAACTATGGCTACACCTTC.

The chain couples TRBV4-1 to TRBJ1-5, with D uncertain. This CDR3 is built from 13 residues. Per the germline V gene, CDR1 is MGHRA and CDR2 is YSYEKL. The V end lost 4 bases, the J end lost 4 bases, and 8 bases lay between the germline ends. CDR3 residues: CASSRDQNQPQHF. As DNA, the CDR3 is TGCGCCAGCAGCCGAGACCAAAATCAGCCCCAGCATTTT.

This clone came up once. J is TRBJ2-3 and V is TRBV27; no definite D call. Germline CDR1 and CDR2: MNHEY and SMNVEV (reference sequence). There are 8 residues in the CDR3. The CDR3 reads CAEDTQYF. The CDR3 region has the DNA TGTGCGGAAGATACGCAGTATTTT.

This chain connects TRBV19 to TRBJ2-3; D is undetermined. Germline V CDR1 and CDR2: LNHDA, SQIVND (reference sequence). V lost 7 bases, J lost 4 bases, and 6 bases lay in between. The CDR3 length is 11 residues. CDR3 DNA sequence: TGTGCCAGTAAGAAGGCAGATACGCAGTATTTT. It yields the protein CASKKADTQYF.

The rearrangement uses TRBV7-9 and TRBJ2-7, with D maybe TRBD1 (6 bases). This CDR3 has 15 residues. V lost 4 bases and J lost 3, with 16 bases in between. Germline V gene data show CDR1 as SEHNR and CDR2 as FQNEAQ (reference sequence). The CDR3 region has the DNA TGTGCCAGCAGCTCGGGACAAGGGGGAATCTACGAGCAGTACTTC. Its protein is CASSSGQGGIYEQYF. The variable domain in full, with the rest retrieved from reference TRBV7-9 and TRBJ2-7, is DTGVSQNPRHKITKRGQNVTFRCDPISEHNRLYWYRQTLGQGPEFLTYFQNEAQLEKSRLLSDRFSAERPKGSFSTLEIQRTEQGDSAMYLCASSSGQGGIYEQYFGPGTRLTVT.

A single count supports this clone. V usage is TRBV4-3 and J usage is TRBJ1-1; 7 bases line up with TRBD1. Germline assignment: CDR1 LGHNA and CDR2 YSLEER. V shed 0 bases, J shed 2 bases, and the junction held 6 bases outside the gene matches. This CDR3 comprises 16 residues. For the CDR3, the DNA is TGCGCCAGCAGCCAAGATGCTTGGACAGGCAACACTGAAGCTTTCTTT. The encoded protein is CASSQDAWTGNTEAFF.

Comment on this clone: Distinct nucleotide sequences in the sample also encode this CDR3. This sequence joins TRBV5-6 and TRBJ1-5, with D unresolved. The CDR3 totals 12 residues. Trimming removed 2 bases at V and 4 bases at J, with 4 bases between. Looked up from germline, CDR1 is SGHDT and CDR2 is YYEEEE. CDR3 region: CASSLGNQPQHF. Here the CDR3 DNA reads TGTGCCAGCAGCTTAGGGAATCAGCCCCAGCATTTT.

The V gene is TRBV27, the J gene TRBJ2-7; 9 bases match TRBD2. V dropped 0 bases and J dropped 2; count of bases not matched to a gene: 2. The CDR3 is made up of 15 amino acids. Germline lookup yields CDR1 MNHEY and CDR2 SMNVEV (reference sequence). DNA for the CDR3: TGTGCCAGCAGTTTATCGGCTAGCGGGACCTACGAGCAGTACTTC. As protein: CASSLSASGTYEQYF.

The rearrangement joins TRBV14 to TRBJ1-3; a weak D match, TRBD1 (5 bases). The germline V gene has CDR1 SGHDN and CDR2 FVKESK. This CDR3 comprises 15 residues. Deletions cut 4 bases from V and 1 base from J, with 11 bases between. The CDR3 sequence: CASSLWGNSGNTIYF. The CDR3 DNA sequence: TGTGCCAGCAGCCTCTGGGGGAATTCTGGAAACACCATATATTTT.